Sequencing of this T cell receptor beta chain was carried out in a study of vaccination and CD4 T cells after COVID-19. About the research overall: It was a median roughly 100 days after diagnosis, with a range of 35 to 161, that post-COVID samples were drawn. Either a CEFX pool, an HIV-1 Nef pool, or no peptide was added to control cultures.

The germline V and J ends were trimmed by 5 bases and 1 base, with 8 bases remaining between them. From germline, CDR1 is SSHAT and CDR2 FNYEAQ (reference sequence). There are 13 residues in the CDR3. Of note for this clonotype: Its target is not known.

The Oncomine TCR Beta short-read assay sequenced DNA from cultured CD4+ T cells. TCRdb analysed the PCR reads with MiXCR anew, one entry per CDR3 protein. Found here are more than 9,500 distinct CDR3 sequences, 76% of them singletons; the top ten hold approximately 10%. The treatment: roughly 11-day PBMC culture with coronavirus spike peptide pools or control peptides (ViraFEST assay). After expanding antigen-specific T cells with peptide pools, ViraFEST sequenced their TCRs. The source is a human donor who had recovered from COVID-19. Input material: CD4+ T cells from blood, cultured in vitro. This rearrangement joins TRBV7-7 to TRBJ1-1, with D uncertain. The CDR3 loop is CASSVDRNTEAFF. CDR3 nucleotide sequence: TGTGCCAGCAGCGTTGACCGGAACACTGAAGCTTTCTTT.